These T cell receptor beta chains were read from a single sample in a study of response to subunit inactivated influenza vaccine. Via MiXCR, TCRdb re-called the RT-PCR reads, giving one row per CDR3 protein. This table has about half a million distinct CDR3 sequences, roughly 25% appearing once. The starting material was CD4+ T cells sorted from PBMCs, obtained roughly 5 days after vaccination. The source is a man aged 45-65 years who received an inactivated influenza vaccine. Each CDR3 is given with its conserved first and last residue. Fields, in order: J gene, V gene, CDR3 protein.

J: TRBJ2-1; V: TRBV12-3/TRBV12-4; CDR3: CASSRGQGIRNEQFF
J: TRBJ2-1; V: TRBV4-2; CDR3: CASSPLKGAVNYNEQFF
J: TRBJ2-7; V: TRBV15; CDR3: CATSREGGGYEQYF
J: TRBJ2-2; V: TRBV18; CDR3: CASSPLGTANTGELFF
J: TRBJ2-5; V: TRBV11-2; CDR3: CASSPPGIRETQYF
J: TRBJ2-3; V: TRBV6-1; CDR3: CASTSGQGMTDTQYF
J: TRBJ1-2; V: TRBV5-6; CDR3: CASSRVTANYGYTF
J: TRBJ2-1; V: TRBV27; CDR3: CASSYTRSGYNEQFF
J: TRBJ2-2; V: TRBV25-1; CDR3: CASSAPSGSPANTGELFF
J: TRBJ2-3; V: TRBV12-3/TRBV12-4; CDR3: CASRGTGGTDTQYF
J: TRBJ2-3; V: TRBV20-1; CDR3: CSATPDRTSTDTQYF
J: TRBJ2-7; V: TRBV7-2; CDR3: CASSPAGQNTYEQYF
J: TRBJ2-5; V: TRBV5-1; CDR3: CASSLRQTKETQYF